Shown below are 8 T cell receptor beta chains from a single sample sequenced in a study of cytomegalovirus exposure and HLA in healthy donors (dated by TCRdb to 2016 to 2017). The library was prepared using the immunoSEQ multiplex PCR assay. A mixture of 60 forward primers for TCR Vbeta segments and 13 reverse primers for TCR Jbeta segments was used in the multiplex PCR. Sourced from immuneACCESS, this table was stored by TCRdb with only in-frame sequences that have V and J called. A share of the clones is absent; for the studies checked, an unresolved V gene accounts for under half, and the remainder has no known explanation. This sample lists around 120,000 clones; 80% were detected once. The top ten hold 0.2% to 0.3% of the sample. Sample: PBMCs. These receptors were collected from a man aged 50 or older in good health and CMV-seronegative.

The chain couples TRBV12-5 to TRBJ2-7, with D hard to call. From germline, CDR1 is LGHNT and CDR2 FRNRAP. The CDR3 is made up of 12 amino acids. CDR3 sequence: CAPLVRPYEQYF. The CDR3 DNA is TGTGCCCCGTTGGTCAGGCCCTACGAGCAGTACTTC.

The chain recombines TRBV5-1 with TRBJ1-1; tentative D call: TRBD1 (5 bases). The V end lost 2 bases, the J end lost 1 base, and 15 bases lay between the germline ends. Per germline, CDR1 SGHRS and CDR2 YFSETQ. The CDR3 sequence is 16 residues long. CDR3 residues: CASSFPSGGGNTEAFF. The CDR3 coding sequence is TGCGCCAGCAGCTTCCCCTCTGGGGGGGGGAACACTGAAGCTTTCTTT.

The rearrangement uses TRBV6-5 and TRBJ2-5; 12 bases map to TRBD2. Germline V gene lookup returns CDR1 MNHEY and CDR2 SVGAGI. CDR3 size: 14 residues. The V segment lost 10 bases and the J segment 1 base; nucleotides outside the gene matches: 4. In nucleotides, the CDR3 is TGTGCCACCCGGACTAGCGGGACCCAAGAGACCCAGTACTTC. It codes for CATRTSGTQETQYF.

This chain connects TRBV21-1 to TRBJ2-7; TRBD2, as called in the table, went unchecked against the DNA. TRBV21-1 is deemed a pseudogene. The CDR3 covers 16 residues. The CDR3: CASSKVGPSGTYEQYF. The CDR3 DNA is TGTGCCAGCAGCAAAGTTGGGCCTAGCGGGACCTACGAGCAGTACTTC.

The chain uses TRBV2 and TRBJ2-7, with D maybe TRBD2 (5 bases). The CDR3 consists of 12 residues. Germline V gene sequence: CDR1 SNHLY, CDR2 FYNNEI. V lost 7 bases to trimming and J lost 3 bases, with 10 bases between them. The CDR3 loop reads CASTLDYYEQYF. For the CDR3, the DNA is TGTGCCAGCACCCTTGACTACTACGAGCAGTACTTC.

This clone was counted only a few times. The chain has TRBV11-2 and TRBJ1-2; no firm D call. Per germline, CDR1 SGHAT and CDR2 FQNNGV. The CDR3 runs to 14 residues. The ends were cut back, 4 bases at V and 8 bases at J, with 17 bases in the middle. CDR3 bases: TGTGCCAGCAGCTCGCTTCCTTGGCGAGGCGGCTACACCTTC. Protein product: CASSSLPWRGGYTF. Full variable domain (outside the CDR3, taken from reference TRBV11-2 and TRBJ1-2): EAGVAQSPRYKIIEKRQSVAFWCNPISGHATLYWYQQILGQGPKLLIQFQNNGVVDDSQLPKDRFSAERLKGVDSTLKIQPAKLEDSAVYLCASSSLPWRGGYTFGSGTRLTVV.

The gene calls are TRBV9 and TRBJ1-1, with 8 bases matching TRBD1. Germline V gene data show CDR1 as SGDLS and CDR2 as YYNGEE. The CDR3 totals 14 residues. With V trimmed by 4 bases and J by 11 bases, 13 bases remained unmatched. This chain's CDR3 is CASSPWTGPEGAFF. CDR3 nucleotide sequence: TGTGCCAGCAGCCCGTGGACAGGGCCGGAAGGGGCTTTCTTT.

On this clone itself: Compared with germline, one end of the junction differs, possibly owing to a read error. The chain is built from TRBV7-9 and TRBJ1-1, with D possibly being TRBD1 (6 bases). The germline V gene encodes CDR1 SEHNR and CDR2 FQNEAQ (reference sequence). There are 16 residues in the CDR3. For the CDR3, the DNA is TGTTCCAGCAGCCAGGCAGGGGTTTTCCTCAACACTGAAGCTTTCTTT. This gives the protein CSSSQAGVFLNTEAFF.